This T cell receptor beta chain was identified during a study of human T cells and chemical hapten exposure. The CDR3 covers 15 residues. CDR1 SGDLS and CDR2 YYNGEE come from the germline V gene. Trimming removed 5 bases from V and 3 bases from J, with 14 bases in between. Time point meaning: patch test 2, 6 weeks after DPC sensitization. Stated treatment: therapeutic diphenylcyclopropenone sensitization with weekly scalp DPC. How the authors handled the data: Sample-level TCR yields exhibited a median of around 100,000, with a range of 23,224 to 690,600. TCRdb independently ran MiXCR on the RACE reads; one entry per CDR3 protein. For this entry, the V and J calls and clone size follow TCRdb and not the study's own pipeline. The profile shows over 130,000 distinct CDR3 sequences, 10% to 15% of them singletons.

This sequence joins TRBV9 and TRBJ2-2; possibly TRBD2 for D (5 bases). Material: whole blood, obtained in connection with sensitization to the hapten diphenylcyclopropenone (DPC). The clonotype comes from a woman between 45 and 60 years old with alopecia areata. Some clones in this sample may be carry-over from other donors' samples. The CDR3, as DNA: TGTGCCAGCAGTCCTAGAGAGGGTGACACCGGGGAGCTGTTTTTT. It translates to CASSPREGDTGELFF.